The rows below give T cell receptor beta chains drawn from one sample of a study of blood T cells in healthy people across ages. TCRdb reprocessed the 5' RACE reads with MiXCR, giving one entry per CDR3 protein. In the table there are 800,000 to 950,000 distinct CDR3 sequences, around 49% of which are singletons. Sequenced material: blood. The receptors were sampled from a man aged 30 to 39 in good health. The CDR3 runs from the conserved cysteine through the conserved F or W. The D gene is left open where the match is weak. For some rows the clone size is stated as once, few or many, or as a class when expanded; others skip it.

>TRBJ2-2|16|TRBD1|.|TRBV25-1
TGTGCCAGCAGCGAAGCACAGGGGGTGGGCACCGGGGAGCTGTTTTTT
CASSEAQGVGTGELFF
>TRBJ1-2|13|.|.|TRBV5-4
TGTGCCAGCAGCCCCATACCCCGGGAGGGCTACACCTTC
CASSPIPREGYTF
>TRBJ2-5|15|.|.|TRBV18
TGTGCCAGCTCACCAAACGGCAGGGGACAAGAGACCCAGTACTTC
CASSPNGRGQETQYF
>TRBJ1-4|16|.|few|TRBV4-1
TGCGCCAGCAGCCAAGAGGTGAGGGCGAATTATGAAAAACTGTTTTTT
CASSQEVRANYEKLFF
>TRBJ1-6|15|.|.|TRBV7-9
TGTGCCAGCAGCTTACTTGCACAAGGGACCAGATCCCTCCACTTT
CASSLLAQGTRSLHF
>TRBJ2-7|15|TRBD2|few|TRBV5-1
TGCGCCAGCAGCTTGGCGGTCGGGGGGGCCCTCGAGCAGTACTTC
CASSLAVGGALEQYF
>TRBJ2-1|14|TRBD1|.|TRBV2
TGTGCCAGCAGACCTAGGGGACAGTACAATGAGCAGTTCTTC
CASRPRGQYNEQFF
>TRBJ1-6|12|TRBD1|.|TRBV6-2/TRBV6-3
TGTGCCAGCAATGACAGGGATTCACCCCTCCACTTT
CASNDRDSPLHF
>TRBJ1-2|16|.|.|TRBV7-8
TGTGCCAGCAGCCCACTCCGAAAAACAGCTAACTATGGCTACACCTTC
CASSPLRKTANYGYTF
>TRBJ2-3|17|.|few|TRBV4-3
TGCGCCAGCAGCCAAGACCCCTCGGGGAGCCTCACAGATACGCAGTATTTT
CASSQDPSGSLTDTQYF
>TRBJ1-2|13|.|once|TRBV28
TGTGCCAGCAGTGTACTTAGTAGCTATGGCTACACCTTC
CASSVLSSYGYTF
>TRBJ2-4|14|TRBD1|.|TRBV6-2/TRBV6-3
TGTGCCAGCAGTTTGACAGGGGGCAGGATCAAGCAGTACTTC
CASSLTGGRIKQYF
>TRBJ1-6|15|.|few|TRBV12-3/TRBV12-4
TGTGCCAGCAGCCCGGAGGGGCAGGGGAATTCACCCCTCCACTTT
CASSPEGQGNSPLHF
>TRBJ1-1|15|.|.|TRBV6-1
TGTGCCAGCAGTGAGGGGGGGGGAAGATCCACTGAAGCTTTCTTT
CASSEGGGRSTEAFF
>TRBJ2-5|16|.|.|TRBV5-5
TGTGCCAGCAGCTTCACCATCCCGGGACCGCAAGAGACCCAGTACTTC
CASSFTIPGPQETQYF
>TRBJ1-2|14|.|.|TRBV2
TGTACCAGCAGTGTTCAGGGAATTTCGAGCGGCTACACCTTC
CTSSVQGISSGYTF
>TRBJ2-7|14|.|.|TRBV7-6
TGTGCCAGCAGCTTAGGTCAGGATTCCGACGAGCAGTACTTC
CASSLGQDSDEQYF
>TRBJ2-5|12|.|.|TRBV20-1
TGCAGTGCCCAAACCCCACCCGTGGCCCAGTACTTC
CSAQTPPVAQYF
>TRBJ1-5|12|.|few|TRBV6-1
TGTGCCAGCAGTGAAGCTATTCAGCCCCAGCATTTT
CASSEAIQPQHF
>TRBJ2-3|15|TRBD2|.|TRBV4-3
TGCGCCAGCAGCCGACGACTAGCGGTCACAGATACGCAGTATTTT
CASSRRLAVTDTQYF
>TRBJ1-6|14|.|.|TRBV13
TGTGCCAGCAGCTTAGCCGACTTTAATTCACCCCTCCACTTT
CASSLADFNSPLHF
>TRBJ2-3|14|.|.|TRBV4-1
TGCGCCAGCCGGCTAATCACTAGCACAGATACGCAGTATTTT
CASRLITSTDTQYF
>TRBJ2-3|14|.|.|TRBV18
TGTGCCAGCTCACCACAACGGGGTTCTGATACGCAGTATTTT
CASSPQRGSDTQYF
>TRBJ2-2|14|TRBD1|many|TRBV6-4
TGTGCCAGCAGTGCTACAGGGGAGTCCGGGGAGCTGTTTTTT
CASSATGESGELFF
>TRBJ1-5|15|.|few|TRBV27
.
CASSSSGASNQPQHF
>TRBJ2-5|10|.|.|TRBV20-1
TGCAGTGCTAAGGGGGAGACCCAGTACTTC
CSAKGETQYF
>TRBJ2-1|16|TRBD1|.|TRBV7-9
TGTGCCAGCAGCTTAGATCTGACAGGGGGTAGGAATGAGCAGTTCTTC
CASSLDLTGGRNEQFF
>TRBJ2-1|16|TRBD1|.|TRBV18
TGTGCCAGCTCACCACCTACGGGACAGGGTTACAATGAGCAGTTCTTC
CASSPPTGQGYNEQFF
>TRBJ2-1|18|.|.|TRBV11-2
TGTGCCAGCAGCTTAAAGGGGGATCAGTCCAGGTTATACAATGAGCAGTTCTTC
CASSLKGDQSRLYNEQFF